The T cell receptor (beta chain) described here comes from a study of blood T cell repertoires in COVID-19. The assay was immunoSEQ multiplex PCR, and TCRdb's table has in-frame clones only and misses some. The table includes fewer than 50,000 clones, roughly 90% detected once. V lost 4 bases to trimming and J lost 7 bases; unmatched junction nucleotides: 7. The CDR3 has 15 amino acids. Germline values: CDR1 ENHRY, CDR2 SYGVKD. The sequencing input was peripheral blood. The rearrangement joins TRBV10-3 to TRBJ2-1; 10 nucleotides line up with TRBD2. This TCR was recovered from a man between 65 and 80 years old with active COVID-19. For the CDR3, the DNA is TGTGCCATCAGTGGGGCTAGCGGGGGCTTAAATGAGCAGTTCTTC. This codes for CAISGASGGLNEQFF.